Reported below is one T cell receptor beta chain. Its antigen is currently unknown. This sample is part of a study of identical twins' blood T cells. Study outcomes and limitations: Shared environment remains a possible cause of twin similarity.

Looked up from germline, CDR1 is MGHDK and CDR2 is SYGVNS. Trimming left V 2 bases short and J 3 bases short, with 7 bases between. The CDR3 length is 13 residues. TCRdb independently ran MiXCR on the 5' RACE reads; one entry per CDR3 protein. The sample holds fewer than 450,000 distinct CDR3 sequences, roughly 27% seen once. The receptor was derived from a woman between 18 and 55 years old in good health. The chain links TRBV25-1 to TRBJ1-2; no reliable D call. Material for sequencing was PBMCs. CDR3 residues: CASSEQAYYGYTF. The DNA for the CDR3 is TGTGCCAGCAGTGAACAGGCTTACTATGGCTACACCTTC.